A single TCR beta chain is shown here with its context. An equimolar mix of two oligonucleotides served as the beta constant-region primer for TRBC1 and TRBC2. Nested alpha and beta constant-region primers with the SP2 primer drove four PCR rounds on ligated cDNA. MiXCR was run by TCRdb on the UMI-ligation and nested PCR reads, yielding one entry per CDR3 protein. The repertoire holds 30,000 to 40,000 distinct CDR3 sequences, with under 20% as singletons. This CDR3 spans 14 amino acids. The germline V gene has CDR1 SEHNR and CDR2 FQNEAQ (reference sequence). Trimming removed 5 bases at V and 4 bases at J, with 14 bases between. The sample originates from a study of naive and memory T cell subsets.

The genes are TRBV7-9 and TRBJ2-5; D might be TRBD1 (5 bases). The clonotype was recovered from a human donor in good health. Material: effector memory CD4+ T cells from blood. The subset here: effector memory, CD45RA- CD27-. DNA for the CDR3: TGTGCCAGCAGCCCAGACAGCCTGGGAGAGACCCAGTACTTC. Translated, it gives CASSPDSLGETQYF.